This record covers a single TCR beta chain. Antigen specificity is unknown. The data were taken from a study of tumor-infiltrating lymphocytes in primary liver carcinoma. Notes on the study in general: About 7-25% of top clones, no more, were shared by all five regions.

Starting material for RNA and DNA co-extraction consisted of roughly 19-34 mg of unsorted bulk tissue. Each tumor specimen held more than 85% viable tumor cells. A constant-region primer primed TCR beta cDNA synthesis from 400 to 550 ng of total RNA. Libraries covering TCR beta were generated through three nested multiplex PCR rounds (using a slightly modified ARM-PCR). In the first two PCR rounds, TRBV1-TRBV30 forward primers were paired with a C-beta reverse primer, and each round lasted around 10 cycles. TCRdb re-derived calls from the multiplex PCR reads in MiXCR, one entry per CDR3 protein. The sample shows tens of thousands of distinct CDR3 sequences, 60% to 75% of them seen only once. CDR3 length equals 14 residues. V lost 2 bases, J lost 5 bases, and 11 bases lay in between. Per germline, CDR1 SGHAT and CDR2 FQNNGV.

The V call is TRBV11-2, the J call TRBJ2-3, with D possibly matching TRBD1 (6 bases). The sequenced sample was liver tumor tissue from sampling region 4. Subset: tumor region T4, right-lateral pole. The clonotype originates from a man aged 35-49 years with primary liver carcinoma and hepatitis B virus infection. The CDR3 bases are TGTGCCAGCAGCTTAACCAGGGGATTAGATACGCAGTATTTT. As protein: CASSLTRGLDTQYF.